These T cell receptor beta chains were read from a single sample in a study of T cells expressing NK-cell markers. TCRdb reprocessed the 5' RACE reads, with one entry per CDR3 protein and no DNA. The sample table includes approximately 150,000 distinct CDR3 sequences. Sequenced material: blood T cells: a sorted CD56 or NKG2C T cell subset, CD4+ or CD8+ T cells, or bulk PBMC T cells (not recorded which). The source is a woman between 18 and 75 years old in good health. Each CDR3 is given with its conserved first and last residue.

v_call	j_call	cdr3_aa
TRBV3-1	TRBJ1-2	CASSPQGSNYGYTF
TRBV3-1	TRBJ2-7	CASSQQGVRWEQYF
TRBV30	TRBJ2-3	CAWSASPHTQYF
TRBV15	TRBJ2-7	CATSRGVSYEQYF
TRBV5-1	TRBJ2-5	CASSLVAGMETQYF
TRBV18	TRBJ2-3	CASSHTRLAGGQGDTQYF
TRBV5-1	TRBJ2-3	CASNNVGGTDTQYF
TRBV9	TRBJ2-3	CASSVAGTSGGAAADTQYF
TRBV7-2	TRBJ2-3	CASSSNQYPGLAQYF
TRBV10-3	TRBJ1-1	CAIAGVGNTEAFF
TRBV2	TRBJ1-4	CASSAQTGVNEKLFF
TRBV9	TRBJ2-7	CASSLTDGRSYEQYF
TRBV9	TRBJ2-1	CASSSQGLAYNEQFF
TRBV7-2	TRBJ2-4	CASTGRTKNIQYF
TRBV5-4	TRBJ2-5	CASSTARDRETQYF
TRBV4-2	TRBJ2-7	CASSRGLADLYEQYF
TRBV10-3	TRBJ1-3	CAISESGVSGNTIYF
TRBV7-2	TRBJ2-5	CASSRDRQETQYF
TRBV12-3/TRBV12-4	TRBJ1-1	CASSLMGTEAFF
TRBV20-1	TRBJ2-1	CSARGNPRRGGANEQFF
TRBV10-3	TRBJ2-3	CAISELGPTDTQYF
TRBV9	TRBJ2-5	CASSVAMTSGRGETQYF
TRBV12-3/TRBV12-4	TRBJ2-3	CASSFRTGNTDTQYF
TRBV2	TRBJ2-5	CASSAKRGTNRQETQYF
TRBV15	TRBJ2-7	CATSRETASYEQYF
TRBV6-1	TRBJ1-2	CASSKTGDENYGYTF
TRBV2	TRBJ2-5	CASSESWGQETQYF
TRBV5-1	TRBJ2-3	CASSQSGAVTDTQYF
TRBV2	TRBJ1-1	CASSGGGGGTEAFF
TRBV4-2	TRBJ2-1	CASSQALIAGDYNEQFF
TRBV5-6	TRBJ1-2	CASSLAGYGGYTF
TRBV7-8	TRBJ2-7	CASSTFSRPHYEQYF
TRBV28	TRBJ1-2	CASTRGEANYGYTF